This record looks at one TCR beta chain sequence and its context. As yet, its antigen is unknown. The record originates from a study of glioma-infiltrating T cells. Study-level findings and limits: Above-expected tissue-blood divergence occurred in all gliomas, most in low-grade ones.

The CDR3 extends over 12 amino acids. The germline V gene encodes CDR1 GTSNPN and CDR2 SVGIG (reference sequence). Trimming removed 2 bases at V and 4 bases at J, with 8 bases between. The iRepertoire nested amplicon-rescue multiplex PCR amplified TCR alpha and beta CDR3s from RNA. TCRdb ran MiXCR on the multiplex PCR reads and lists one entry per CDR3 protein. The sample has around 190,000 distinct CDR3 sequences, more than 30% seen once. The TCR originated in a human donor with low-grade glioma or glioblastoma, undergoing nonglioma brain surgery, or in good health (not recorded which). Sequenced material: glioma tissue, nonneoplastic brain tissue, or PBMCs (not recorded which). This chain joins TRBV30 and TRBJ2-5; D possibly corresponds to TRBD1 (6 bases). The CDR3 protein is CAWSSRGETQYF. CDR3 coding DNA: TGTGCCTGGAGTAGCAGGGGAGAGACCCAGTACTTC.